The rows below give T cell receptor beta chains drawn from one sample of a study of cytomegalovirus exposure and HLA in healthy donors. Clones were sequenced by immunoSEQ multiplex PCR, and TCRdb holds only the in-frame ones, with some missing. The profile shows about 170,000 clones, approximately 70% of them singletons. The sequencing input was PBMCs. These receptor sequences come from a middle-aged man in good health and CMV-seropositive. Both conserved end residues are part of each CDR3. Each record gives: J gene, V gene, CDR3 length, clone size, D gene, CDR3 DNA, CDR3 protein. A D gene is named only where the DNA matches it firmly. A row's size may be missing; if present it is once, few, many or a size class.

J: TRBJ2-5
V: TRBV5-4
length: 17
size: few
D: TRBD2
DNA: TGTGCCAGCAGAACAGGGACTAGCGGGGGGCAAGAGGGGACCCAGTACTTC
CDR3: CASRTGTSGGQEGTQYF

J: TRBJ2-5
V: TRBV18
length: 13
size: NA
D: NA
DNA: TGTGCCAGCTCACCAGGGGGCGAAGAGACCCAGTACTTC
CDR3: CASSPGGEETQYF

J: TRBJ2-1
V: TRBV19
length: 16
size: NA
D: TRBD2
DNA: TGTGCCAGTAGTATGCGTAGCGGGGGGGCCTTCAATGAGCAGTTCTTC
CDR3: CASSMRSGGAFNEQFF

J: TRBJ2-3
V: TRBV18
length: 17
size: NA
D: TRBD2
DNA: TGTGCCAGCTCACCTCCTAGCGGGGGGTATAGCACAGATACGCAGTATTTT
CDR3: CASSPPSGGYSTDTQYF

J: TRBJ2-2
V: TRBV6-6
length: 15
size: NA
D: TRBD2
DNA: TGTGCCAGCAGTGTAGCGGGGGGAGACACCGGGGAGCTGTTTTTT
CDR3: CASSVAGGDTGELFF

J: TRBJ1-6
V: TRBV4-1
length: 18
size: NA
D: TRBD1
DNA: TGCGCCAGCAGCCAAGATTTCCGGGACAGGGGGCAGAATTCACCCCTCCACTTT
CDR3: CASSQDFRDRGQNSPLHF

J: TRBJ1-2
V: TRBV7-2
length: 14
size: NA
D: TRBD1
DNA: TGTGCCAGCAGCTCCCCCAGGGGGCTCAGGGGCTACACCTTC
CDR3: CASSSPRGLRGYTF

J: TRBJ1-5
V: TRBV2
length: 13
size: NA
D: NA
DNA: TGTGCCAGCAGTGAAGCTCCGTCTCAGCCCCAGCATTTT
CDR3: CASSEAPSQPQHF

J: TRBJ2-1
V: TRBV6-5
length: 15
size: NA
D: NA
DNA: TGTGCCAGCAGTCCCGACTCCGCCTTTAACAATGAGCAGTTCTTC
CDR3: CASSPDSAFNNEQFF

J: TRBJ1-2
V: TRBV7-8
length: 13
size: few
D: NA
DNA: TGTGCCAGCAGCTTACGACAGTACTATGGCTACACCTTC
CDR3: CASSLRQYYGYTF

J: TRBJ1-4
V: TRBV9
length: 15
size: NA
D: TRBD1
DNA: TGTGCCAGCAGCGTTGGTGGGACAGGGGGAGAAAAACTGTTTTTT
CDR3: CASSVGGTGGEKLFF

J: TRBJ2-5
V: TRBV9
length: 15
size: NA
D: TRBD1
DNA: TGTGCCAGCAGCCCAGGGACAGGGGGCTATGAGACCCAGTACTTC
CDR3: CASSPGTGGYETQYF

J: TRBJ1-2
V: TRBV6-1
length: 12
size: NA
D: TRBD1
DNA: TGTGCCAGCAGCCCCGGGACAGGGCGAAACACCTTC
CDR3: CASSPGTGRNTF

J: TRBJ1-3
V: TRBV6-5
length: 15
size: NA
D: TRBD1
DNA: TGTGCCAGCACTCGTGACAGGGACTCAGGAAACACCATATATTTT
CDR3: CASTRDRDSGNTIYF

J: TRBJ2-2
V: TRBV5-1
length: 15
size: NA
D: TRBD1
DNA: TGCGCCAGCAGCTCACAGGGGTCGAACACCGGGGAGCTGTTTTTT
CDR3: CASSSQGSNTGELFF

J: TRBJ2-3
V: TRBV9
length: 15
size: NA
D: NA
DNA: TGTGCCAGCAGCGCAGGGGATGGGGCCACAGATACGCAGTATTTT
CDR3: CASSAGDGATDTQYF

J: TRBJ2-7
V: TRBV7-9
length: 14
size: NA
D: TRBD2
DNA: TGTGCCAGCAGCTTATCGGGAGGGGTCTACGAGCAGTACTTC
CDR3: CASSLSGGVYEQYF

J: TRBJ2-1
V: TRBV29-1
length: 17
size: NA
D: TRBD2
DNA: TGCAGCGTTGACGGTCAGGCTAGCGGTCCCCCCTTAGGTGAGCAGTTCTTC
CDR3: CSVDGQASGPPLGEQFF

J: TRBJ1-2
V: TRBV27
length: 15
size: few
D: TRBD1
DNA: TGTGCCAGCAGTCCACGGACAGGGCAGGGGAATGGCTACACCTTC
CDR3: CASSPRTGQGNGYTF

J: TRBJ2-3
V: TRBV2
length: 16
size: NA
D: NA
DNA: TGTGCCAGCAGAAAAAGGACAGCAAGTGGCACAGATACGCAGTATTTT
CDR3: CASRKRTASGTDTQYF

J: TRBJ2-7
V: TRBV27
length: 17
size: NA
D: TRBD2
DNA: TGTGCCAGCAGTTCCTACTCACTAGCGGCTAGCTCCTACGAGCAGTACTTC
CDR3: CASSSYSLAASSYEQYF

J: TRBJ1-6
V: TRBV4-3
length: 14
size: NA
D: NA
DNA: TGCGCCAGCAGCCAAGGGAGAATTAATTCACCCCTCCACTTT
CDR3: CASSQGRINSPLHF

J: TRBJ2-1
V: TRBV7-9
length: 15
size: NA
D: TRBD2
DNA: TGTGCCAGCAGCCCGGGACTAGCGGGGAGGAATGAGCAGTTCTTC
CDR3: CASSPGLAGRNEQFF

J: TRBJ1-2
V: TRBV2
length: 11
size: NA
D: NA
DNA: TGTGCCAGCAGTCCTCAACTGGGCTACACCTTC
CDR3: CASSPQLGYTF

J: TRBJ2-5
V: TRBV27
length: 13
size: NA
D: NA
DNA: TGTGCCAGCAGTTTAGGTCTTCGGGAGACCCAGTACTTC
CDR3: CASSLGLRETQYF

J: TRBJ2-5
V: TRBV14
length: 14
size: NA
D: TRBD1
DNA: TGTGCCAGCAGCTTCACAGGGGTCTTAGAGACCCAGTACTTC
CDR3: CASSFTGVLETQYF

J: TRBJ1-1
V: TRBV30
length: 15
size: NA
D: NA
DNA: TGTGCCTGGAGTGTACCCGACAGACGGAACACTGAAGCTTTCTTT
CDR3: CAWSVPDRRNTEAFF

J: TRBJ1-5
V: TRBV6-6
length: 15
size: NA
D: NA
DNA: TGTGCCAGCAGTTACGCAGGGGCAAGCAATCAGCCCCAGCATTTT
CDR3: CASSYAGASNQPQHF

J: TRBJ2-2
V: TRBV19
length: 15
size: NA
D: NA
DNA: TGTGCCAGTAGTATAGCCAGGGCCGGCACCGGGGAGCTGTTTTTT
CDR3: CASSIARAGTGELFF

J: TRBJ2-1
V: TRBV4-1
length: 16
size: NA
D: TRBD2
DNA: TGCGCCAGCAGCCAAGAAGGGCTAGCGGTTTACAATGAGCAGTTCTTC
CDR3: CASSQEGLAVYNEQFF

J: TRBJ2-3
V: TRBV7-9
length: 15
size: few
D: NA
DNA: TGTGCCAGCAGCCCCAGGGGGGCTACCACAGATACGCAGTATTTT
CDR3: CASSPRGATTDTQYF

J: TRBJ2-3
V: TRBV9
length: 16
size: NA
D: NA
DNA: TGTGCCAGCAGCGTAGGAGCCGGGTCTGGCACAGATACGCAGTATTTT
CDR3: CASSVGAGSGTDTQYF

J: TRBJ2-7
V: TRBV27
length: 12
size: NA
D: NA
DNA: TGTGCCAGCAGCCAAGACAGATACGAGCAGTACTTC
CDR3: CASSQDRYEQYF

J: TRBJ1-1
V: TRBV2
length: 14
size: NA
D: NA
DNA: TGTGCCAGCAGTGTTCGTCGGGAAAACACTGAAGCTTTCTTT
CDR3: CASSVRRENTEAFF

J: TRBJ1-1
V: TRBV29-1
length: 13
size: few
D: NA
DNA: TGCAGCGTTCGTGGGGGAGGGAACACTGAAGCTTTCTTT
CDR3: CSVRGGGNTEAFF

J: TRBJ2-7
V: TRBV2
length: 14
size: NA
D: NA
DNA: TGTGCCAGCGCCCTTGTCGATAGCTCCTACGAGCAGTACTTC
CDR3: CASALVDSSYEQYF

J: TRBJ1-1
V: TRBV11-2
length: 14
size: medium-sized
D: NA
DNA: TGTGCCAGCAGCTTAGAGACAAAGAACACTGAAGCTTTCTTT
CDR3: CASSLETKNTEAFF

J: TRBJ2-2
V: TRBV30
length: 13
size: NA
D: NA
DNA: TGTGCCTGGAGTGTACTCTACGGCGGGGAGCTGTTTTTT
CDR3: CAWSVLYGGELFF

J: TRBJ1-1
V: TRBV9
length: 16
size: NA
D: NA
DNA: TGTGCCAGCAGCGTAGCTATCCAGGGTGGAGACACTGAAGCTTTCTTT
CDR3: CASSVAIQGGDTEAFF

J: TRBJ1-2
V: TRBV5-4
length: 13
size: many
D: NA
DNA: TGTGCCAGCAGCCTGGCGGGTGGGTATGGCTACACCTTC
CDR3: CASSLAGGYGYTF

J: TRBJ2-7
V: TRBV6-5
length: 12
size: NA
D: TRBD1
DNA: TGTGCCAGCAGGAGGGGGCCCTACGAGCAGTACTTC
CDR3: CASRRGPYEQYF

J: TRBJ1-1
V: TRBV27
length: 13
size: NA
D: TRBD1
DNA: TGTGCCAGCAGTTCCAGGGGGGTCACTGAAGCTTTCTTT
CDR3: CASSSRGVTEAFF

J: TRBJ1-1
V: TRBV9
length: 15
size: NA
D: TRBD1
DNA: TGTGCCAGCAGCGCCAGACAGGGTTGGAACACTGAAGCTTTCTTT
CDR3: CASSARQGWNTEAFF

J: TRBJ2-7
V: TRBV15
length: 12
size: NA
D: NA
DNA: TGTGCCACCAGCAGAGCTAACCTCGAGCGTTACTTC
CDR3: CATSRANLERYF

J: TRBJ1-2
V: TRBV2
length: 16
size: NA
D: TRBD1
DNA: TGTGCCAGCAGTGAAAACCCCTGGACAGGGCCAGATGGCTACACCTTC
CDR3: CASSENPWTGPDGYTF

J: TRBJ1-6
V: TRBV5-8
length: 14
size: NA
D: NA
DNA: TGTGCCAGCAGCCCTAGGGGGATTAATTCACCCCTCCACTTT
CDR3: CASSPRGINSPLHF

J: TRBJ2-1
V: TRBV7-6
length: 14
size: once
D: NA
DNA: TGTGCCAGCAGCTTAGGCCCCACAGGGACAGAGCAGTTCTTC
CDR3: CASSLGPTGTEQFF

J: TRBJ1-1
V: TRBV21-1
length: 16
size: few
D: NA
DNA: TGTGCCAGCAGCAAAGCGGCGTCTTCCGCAGGGCGGGGAGCTTTCTTT
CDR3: CASSKAASSAGRGAFF

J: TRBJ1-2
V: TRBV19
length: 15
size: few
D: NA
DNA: TGTGCCAGTAGTATAGGCCTAAACCTTAACTATGGCTACACCTTC
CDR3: CASSIGLNLNYGYTF

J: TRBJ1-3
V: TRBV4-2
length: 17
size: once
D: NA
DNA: TGTGCCAGCAGCCAAGATCGCGCGGTTAGTTATGGAAACACCATATATTTT
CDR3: CASSQDRAVSYGNTIYF

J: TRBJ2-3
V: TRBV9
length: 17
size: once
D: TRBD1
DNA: TGTGCCAGCAGCGTAGCTCCAGGGGGTTTGGGCACAGATACGCAGTATTTT
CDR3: CASSVAPGGLGTDTQYF

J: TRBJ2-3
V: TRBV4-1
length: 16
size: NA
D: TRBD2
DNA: TGCGCCAGCAGCCGAGTTAGCGGGGGGGAGACAGATACGCAGTATTTT
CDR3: CASSRVSGGETDTQYF

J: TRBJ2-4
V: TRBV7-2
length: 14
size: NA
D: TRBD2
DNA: TGTGCCAGCAGCGCGGGACTAGGGGAAGGCATTCAGTACTTC
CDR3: CASSAGLGEGIQYF

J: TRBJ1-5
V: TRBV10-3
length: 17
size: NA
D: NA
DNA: TGTGCCATCAGTGGGGCGGGCGATACTATTGGGAATCAGCCCCAGCATTTT
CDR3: CAISGAGDTIGNQPQHF